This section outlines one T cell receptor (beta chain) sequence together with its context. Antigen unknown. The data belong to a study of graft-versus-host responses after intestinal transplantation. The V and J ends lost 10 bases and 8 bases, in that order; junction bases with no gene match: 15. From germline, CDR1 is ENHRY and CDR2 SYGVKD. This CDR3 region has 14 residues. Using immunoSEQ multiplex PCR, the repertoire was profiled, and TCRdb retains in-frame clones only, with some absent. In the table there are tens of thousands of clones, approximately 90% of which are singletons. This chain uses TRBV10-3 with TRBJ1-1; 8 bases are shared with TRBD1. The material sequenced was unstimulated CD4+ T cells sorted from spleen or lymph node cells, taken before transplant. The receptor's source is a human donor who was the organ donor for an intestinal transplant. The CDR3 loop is CATLGRDRSSEAFF. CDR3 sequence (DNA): TGTGCCACCCTAGGCCGGGACAGGTCTTCCGAAGCTTTCTTT.